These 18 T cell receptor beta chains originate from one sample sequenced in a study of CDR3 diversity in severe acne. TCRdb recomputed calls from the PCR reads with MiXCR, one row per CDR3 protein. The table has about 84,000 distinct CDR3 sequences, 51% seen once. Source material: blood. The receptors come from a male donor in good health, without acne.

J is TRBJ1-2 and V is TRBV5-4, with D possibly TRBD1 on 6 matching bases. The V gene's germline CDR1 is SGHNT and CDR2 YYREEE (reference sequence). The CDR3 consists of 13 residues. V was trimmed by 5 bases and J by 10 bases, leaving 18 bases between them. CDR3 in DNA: TGTGCCAGCAGACCCGACAGGATCCAAGACTACACCTTC. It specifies CASRPDRIQDYTF.

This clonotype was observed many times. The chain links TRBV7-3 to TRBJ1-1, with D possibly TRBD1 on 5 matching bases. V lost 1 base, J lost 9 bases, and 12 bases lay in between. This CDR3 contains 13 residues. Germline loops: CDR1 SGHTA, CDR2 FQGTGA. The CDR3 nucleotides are TGTGCCAGCAGCTTAATCGGGGGACGGAAAGCTTTCTTT. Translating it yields CASSLIGGRKAFF.

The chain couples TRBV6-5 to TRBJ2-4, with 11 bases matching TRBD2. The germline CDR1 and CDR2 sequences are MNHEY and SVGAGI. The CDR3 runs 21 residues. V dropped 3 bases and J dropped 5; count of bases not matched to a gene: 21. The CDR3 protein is CASSYAALAGANTGDENIQYF. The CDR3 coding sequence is TGTGCCAGCAGTTATGCGGCACTAGCGGGGGCGAACACCGGGGATGAAAACATTCAGTACTTC.

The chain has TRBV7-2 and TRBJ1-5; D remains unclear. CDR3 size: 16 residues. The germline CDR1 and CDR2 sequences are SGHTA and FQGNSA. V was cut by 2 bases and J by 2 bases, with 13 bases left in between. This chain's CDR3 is CASSLKGGAGNQPQHF. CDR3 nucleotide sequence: TGTGCCAGCAGCTTAAAAGGTGGCGCAGGCAATCAGCCCCAGCATTTT.

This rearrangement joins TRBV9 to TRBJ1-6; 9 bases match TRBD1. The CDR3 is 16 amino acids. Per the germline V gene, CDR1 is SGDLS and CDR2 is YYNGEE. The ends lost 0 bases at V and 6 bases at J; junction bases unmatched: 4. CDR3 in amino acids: CASSVADRGGNSPLHF. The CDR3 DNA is TGTGCCAGCAGCGTAGCAGACAGGGGGGGTAATTCACCCCTCCACTTT.

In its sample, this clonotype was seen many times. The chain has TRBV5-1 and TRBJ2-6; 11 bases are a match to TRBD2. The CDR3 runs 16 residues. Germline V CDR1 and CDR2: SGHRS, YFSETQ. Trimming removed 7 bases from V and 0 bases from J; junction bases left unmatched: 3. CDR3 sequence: CASGTSGSSGANVLTF. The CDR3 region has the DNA TGCGCCAGCGGCACTAGCGGGAGCTCTGGGGCCAACGTCCTGACTTTC.

The CDR3 DNA reads TGTGCCAGCAGCCAAGTCGGGGACTCCCATGGCTACACCTTC. Its translation is CASSQVGDSHGYTF. The rearrangement uses TRBV4-2 and TRBJ1-2; possibly TRBD1 for D (5 bases). In germline, CDR1 is LGHNA, CDR2 YNFKEQ. CDR3 length: 14 amino acids. Trimming stripped 1 base from V and 6 bases from J, with 12 bases between.

CDR3 sequence reads: CASSLGAGTTEAFF. CDR3 bases: TGTGCCAGCAGCTTAGGGGCAGGGACCACTGAAGCTTTCTTT. This sequence joins TRBV7-2 and TRBJ1-1, with a tentative D call TRBD1 (5 bases). V dropped 1 base and J dropped 4 bases, with 10 bases sitting between them. Germline loops: CDR1 SGHTA, CDR2 FQGNSA. The CDR3 has 14 residues.

The CDR3 sequence is CASSYEGFYGYTF. The CDR3 bases are TGTGCCAGCAGTTACGAGGGGTTCTATGGCTACACCTTC. The chain recombines TRBV7-3 with TRBJ1-2, with a possible D match to TRBD1 (5 bases). This CDR3 contains 13 residues. The V and J ends lost 6 bases and 4 bases respectively, with 12 bases between them. The germline gives CDR1 SGHTA, CDR2 FQGTGA.

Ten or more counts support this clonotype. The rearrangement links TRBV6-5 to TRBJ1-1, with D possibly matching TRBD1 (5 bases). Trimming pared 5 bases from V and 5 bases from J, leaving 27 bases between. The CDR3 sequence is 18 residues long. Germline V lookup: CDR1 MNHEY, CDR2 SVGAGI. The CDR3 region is CASSPLQVLGSEGTEAFF. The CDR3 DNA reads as TGTGCCAGCAGTCCTCTACAGGTTCTGGGCAGCGAGGGAACTGAAGCTTTCTTT.

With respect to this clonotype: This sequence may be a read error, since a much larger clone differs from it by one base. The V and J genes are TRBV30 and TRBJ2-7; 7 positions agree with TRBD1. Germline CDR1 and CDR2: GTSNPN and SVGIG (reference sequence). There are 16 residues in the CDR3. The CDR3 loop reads CARSANRDSISYEQYF. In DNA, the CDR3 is TGTGCCCGGAGTGCGAACCGGGACAGTATCTCCTACGAGCAGTACTTC.

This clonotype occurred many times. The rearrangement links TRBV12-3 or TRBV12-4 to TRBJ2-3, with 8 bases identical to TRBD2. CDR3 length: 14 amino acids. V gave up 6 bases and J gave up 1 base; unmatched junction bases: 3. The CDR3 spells CASRRGVGTDTQYF. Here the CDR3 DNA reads TGTGCCAGCAGGCGGGGGGTGGGCACAGATACGCAGTATTTT.

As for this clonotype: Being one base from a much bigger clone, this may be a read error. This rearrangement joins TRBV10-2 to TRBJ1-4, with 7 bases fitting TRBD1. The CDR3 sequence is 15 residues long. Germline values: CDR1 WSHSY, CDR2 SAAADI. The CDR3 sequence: CASSYGDSRSEKLFF. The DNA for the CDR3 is TGTGCCAGCAGTTACGGGGACAGTCGAAGTGAAAAACTGTTTTTT.

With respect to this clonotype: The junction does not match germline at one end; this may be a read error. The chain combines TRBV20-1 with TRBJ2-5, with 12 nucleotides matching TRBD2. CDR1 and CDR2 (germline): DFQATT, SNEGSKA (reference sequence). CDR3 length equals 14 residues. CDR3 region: CGASKLAGGEAQYF. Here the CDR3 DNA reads TGCGGTGCTAGTAAACTAGCGGGAGGAGAGGCCCAGTACTTC.

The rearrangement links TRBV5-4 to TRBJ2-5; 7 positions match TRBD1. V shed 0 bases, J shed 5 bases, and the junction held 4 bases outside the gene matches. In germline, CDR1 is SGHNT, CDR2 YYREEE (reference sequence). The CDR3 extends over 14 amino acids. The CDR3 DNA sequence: TGTGCCAGCAGCTTGGCTCAGGGGGTTGAGACCCAGTACTTC. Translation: CASSLAQGVETQYF. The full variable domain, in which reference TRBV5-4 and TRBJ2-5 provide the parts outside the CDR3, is ETGVTQSPTHLIKTRGQQVTLRCSSQSGHNTVSWYQQALGQGPQFIFQYYREEENGRGNFPPRFSGLQFPNYSSELNVNALELDDSALYLCASSLAQGVETQYFGPGTRLLVL.

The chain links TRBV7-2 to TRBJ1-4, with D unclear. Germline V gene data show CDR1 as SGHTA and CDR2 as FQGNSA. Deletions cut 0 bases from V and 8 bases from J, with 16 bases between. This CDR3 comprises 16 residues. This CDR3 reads CASSLAPAAPDEKLFF. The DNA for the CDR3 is TGTGCCAGCAGCTTAGCCCCCGCGGCGCCGGACGAAAAACTGTTTTTT.

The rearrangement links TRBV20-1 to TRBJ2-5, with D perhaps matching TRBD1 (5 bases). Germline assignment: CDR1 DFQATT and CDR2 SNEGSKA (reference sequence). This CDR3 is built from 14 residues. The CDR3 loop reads CSTRDDTVQETQYF. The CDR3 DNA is TGCAGCACCAGGGATGACACAGTTCAAGAGACCCAGTACTTC.

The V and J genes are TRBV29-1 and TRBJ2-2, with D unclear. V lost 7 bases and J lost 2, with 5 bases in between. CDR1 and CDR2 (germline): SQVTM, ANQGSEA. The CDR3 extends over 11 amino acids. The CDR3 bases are TGCAGCGCCCAAAACACCGGGGAGCTGTTTTTT. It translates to CSAQNTGELFF.